One sample yielded the 10 T cell receptor beta chains listed below, sequenced in a study of blood T cells in healthy people across ages. With a J-beta primer mix and a sample-barcoded 5' primer, a second PCR ran 7 to 11 cycles. TCRdb re-called the 5' RACE reads through MiXCR, storing one row per CDR3 protein. The sample includes roughly 1,800,000 distinct CDR3 sequences, just under 50% of them seen just once. The sequenced sample was blood. These TCRs come from a middle-aged woman in good health.

The chain is built from TRBV6-2 or TRBV6-3 and TRBJ2-3; either TRBD1 or TRBD2 may fit D (5 bases each). V was pared by 6 bases and J by 0 bases, with 13 bases between. CDR3 length equals 15 residues. The germline V gene has CDR1 MNHEY and CDR2 SVGEGT. The CDR3 DNA is TGTGCCAGCAGACTCCCGGGACGGAGCACAGATACGCAGTATTTT. Protein product: CASRLPGRSTDTQYF.

The V and J genes are TRBV12-3 or TRBV12-4 and TRBJ2-7; D gene uncertain. V dropped 9 bases and J dropped 4 bases, with 16 bases sitting between them. This CDR3 is built from 13 residues. CDR3 sequence reads: CASGVSEQYEQYF. CDR3 nucleotides: TGTGCCAGTGGTGTGTCGGAGCAGTACGAGCAGTACTTC.

V usage is TRBV5-1 and J usage is TRBJ2-1; TRBD2 aligns across 11 bases. The CDR3 contains 17 residues. With V trimmed by 1 base and J by 8 bases, 11 bases remained unmatched. From germline, CDR1 is SGHRS and CDR2 YFSETQ. The CDR3 DNA reads TGCGCCAGCAGCTTGAGAGTCGGGCTAGCGGGGGGCCATGAGCAGTTCTTC. It yields the protein CASSLRVGLAGGHEQFF.

This clonotype has just a few counts. The chain couples TRBV3-1 to TRBJ2-7; TRBD2 matches 13 bases. Trimming at V came to 4 bases and at J to 2 bases, leaving 8 bases not matched to a gene. CDR1 is LGHDT, CDR2 YNNKEL, per germline (reference sequence). This CDR3 spans 17 amino acids. The CDR3: CASSPRTSGGPTYEQYF. In DNA, the CDR3 is TGTGCCAGCAGCCCACGGACTAGCGGGGGCCCCACCTACGAGCAGTACTTC.

CDR3: CASSQDALAGGHEQFF. In nucleotides, the CDR3 is TGTGCCAGCAGCCAAGATGCTCTAGCGGGGGGGCATGAGCAGTTCTTC. This rearrangement joins TRBV3-1 to TRBJ2-1, with 12 bases that match TRBD2. V was clipped by 0 bases and J by 8 bases; unmatched bases: 5. Per germline, CDR1 LGHDT and CDR2 YNNKEL (reference sequence). This CDR3 comprises 16 residues.

CDR3 residues: CASSLFPQGNTEAFF. As DNA, the CDR3 is TGTGCCAGCAGTTTATTCCCACAGGGGAACACTGAAGCTTTCTTT. The chain combines TRBV27 with TRBJ1-1; a weak D match, TRBD1 (6 bases). V was trimmed by 1 base and J by 1 base, leaving 10 bases between them. The CDR3 totals 15 residues. The V gene's germline CDR1 is MNHEY and CDR2 SMNVEV (reference sequence).

The V gene is TRBV27, the J gene TRBJ1-4; TRBD1 matches at 8 bases. CDR3 length: 15 amino acids. Unmatched junction bases numbered 9, after V lost 4 bases and J lost 8 bases. Per the germline V gene, CDR1 is MNHEY and CDR2 is SMNVEV (reference sequence). The DNA for the CDR3 is TGTGCCAGCAGTTCTAGGACAGGGATACACGAAAAACTGTTTTTT. Its protein product is CASSSRTGIHEKLFF.

The V call is TRBV5-1, the J call TRBJ1-2, with D maybe TRBD1 (5 bases). Germline loops: CDR1 SGHRS, CDR2 YFSETQ. V was trimmed by 0 bases and J by 6 bases, leaving 9 bases between them. The CDR3 loop spans 13 amino acids. The CDR3 reads CASSLEQVNGYTF. The CDR3 nucleotides read TGCGCCAGCAGCTTGGAACAGGTTAATGGCTACACCTTC.

The chain recombines TRBV6-5 with TRBJ1-6, with 11 bases matching TRBD1. V trimming: 2 bases; J trimming: 9 bases; junction bases outside the gene matches: 3. Germline V gene lookup returns CDR1 MNHEY and CDR2 SVGAGI. The CDR3 runs 15 residues. The CDR3 reads CASSYGQGAGSPLHF. CDR3 sequence (DNA): TGTGCCAGCAGTTACGGACAGGGGGCAGGTTCACCCCTCCACTTT.

This clonotype was found a few times. CDR3 region: CASSSRGRGGLDPGYTF. The CDR3 coding sequence is TGTGCCAGCAGCTCCAGGGGGCGCGGAGGACTCGATCCGGGCTACACCTTC. The gene calls are TRBV7-2 and TRBJ1-2; TRBD1 matches at 8 bases. Germline-derived CDR1 and CDR2 are SGHTA and FQGNSA. The V gene end was trimmed by 4 bases and the J gene end by 8 bases; junction bases not matched to a gene: 18. The CDR3 runs 17 residues.